This entry features one TCR beta chain sequence. This sample is part of a study of shared clonotypes between healthy human individuals. Study information: Researchers drew samples from a couple of women and three men aged 18 to 49.

The germline V gene encodes CDR1 SGHVS and CDR2 FQNEAQ. The CDR3 extends over 16 amino acids. V lost 5 bases, J lost 3 bases, and 16 bases lay in between. The repertoire was sequenced with immunoSEQ multiplex PCR; TCRdb's copy has only in-frame clones and lacks some. Here the sample spans about 480,000 clones, 79% being singletons. This sequence joins TRBV7-8 and TRBJ2-2, with D perhaps TRBD2 (6 bases). Sequenced input: PBMCs. This clonotype was sampled from a woman in her 40s in good health. Some clones in this sample may be carry-over from other donors' samples. CDR3 in DNA: TGTGCCAGCAGCCCCCTGGCGGGACTGGACACCGGGGAGCTGTTTTTT. Its translation is CASSPLAGLDTGELFF.